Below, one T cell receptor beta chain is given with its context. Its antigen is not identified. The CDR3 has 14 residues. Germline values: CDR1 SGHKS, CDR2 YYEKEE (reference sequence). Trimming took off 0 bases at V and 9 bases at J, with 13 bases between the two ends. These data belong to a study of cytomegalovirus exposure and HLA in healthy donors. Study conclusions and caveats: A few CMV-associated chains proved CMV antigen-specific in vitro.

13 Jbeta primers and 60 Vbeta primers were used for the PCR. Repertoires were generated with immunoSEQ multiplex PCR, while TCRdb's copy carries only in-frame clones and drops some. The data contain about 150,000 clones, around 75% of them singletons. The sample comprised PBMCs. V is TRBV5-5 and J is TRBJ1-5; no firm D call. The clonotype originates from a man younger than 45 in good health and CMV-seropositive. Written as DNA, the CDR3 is TGTGCCAGCAGCTTGGGTAACTACGATCGGCCCCAGCATTTT. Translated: CASSLGNYDRPQHF.